Following are 22 T cell receptor beta chains from one sample sequenced in a study of blood T cell repertoires in COVID-19. Libraries were prepared by immunoSEQ multiplex PCR; TCRdb keeps only in-frame clonotypes and omits some of them. The sample yields about 200,000 clones, 80% to 90% seen once. Sequenced material: peripheral blood. Receptors were obtained from a man aged 55 to 70 who had recovered from COVID-19.

The chain links TRBV18 to TRBJ2-2; D perhaps matches TRBD1 (5 bases). CDR1 KGHSH and CDR2 LQKENI come from the germline V gene. This CDR3 has 16 residues. Trimming shortened V by 3 bases and J by 6 bases, and 17 bases separated the two germline ends. The CDR3 protein is CASSPQAGPNAGELFF. The CDR3 coding sequence is TGTGCCAGCTCACCCCAGGCAGGGCCTAACGCCGGGGAGCTGTTTTTT.

V and J are TRBV5-6 and TRBJ2-7, with 9 bases that match TRBD1. CDR1 SGHDT and CDR2 YYEEEE come from the germline V gene. The V segment lost 5 bases and the J segment 6 bases; nucleotides outside the gene matches: 3. The CDR3 covers 12 residues. CDR3 amino acids: CASSRTGAEQYF. The CDR3 coding sequence is TGTGCCAGCAGTCGGACAGGGGCCGAGCAGTACTTC.

The V gene is TRBV12-3 or TRBV12-4, the J gene TRBJ2-5; D ambiguous. Trimming stripped 6 bases from V and 3 bases from J, with 5 bases between. The CDR3 totals 11 residues. The CDR3 coding sequence is TGTGCCAGCAGCATAGAAGAGACCCAGTACTTC. Protein: CASSIEETQYF.

The chain recombines TRBV3-1 (or the pseudogene TRBV3-2) with TRBJ1-2, with 7 positions matching TRBD1. The V and J ends lost 4 bases and 3 bases, in that order; junction bases with no gene match: 2. The CDR3 is made up of 13 amino acids. Germline V CDR1 and CDR2: LGHDT, YNNKEL (reference sequence). The CDR3 region is CASSRTGDYGYTF. CDR3 nucleotides: TGTGCCAGCAGCCGTACAGGGGACTATGGCTACACCTTC.

The rearrangement links TRBV19 to TRBJ1-2; 7 nucleotides match TRBD1. This CDR3 comprises 13 residues. Germline V gene sequence: CDR1 LNHDA, CDR2 SQIVND (reference sequence). The V segment lost 5 bases and the J segment 3 bases; nucleotides outside the gene matches: 3. Here the CDR3 reads CASSLGTDYGYTF. CDR3 nucleotide sequence: TGTGCCAGTAGTCTCGGGACAGACTATGGCTACACCTTC.

This clone has a single count. The chain carries TRBV5-5 and TRBJ2-5; 14 nucleotides line up with TRBD2. After removal of 3 bases from V and 5 bases from J, the junction contained 12 bases not matched to a gene. This CDR3 has 18 residues. Germline V gives CDR1 SGHKS, CDR2 YYEKEE (reference sequence). CDR3 sequence: CASSSTLTSGGVGETQYF. CDR3 nucleotides: TGTGCCAGCAGCTCCACCCTGACTAGCGGGGGGGTTGGGGAGACCCAGTACTTC.

This rearrangement joins TRBV27 to TRBJ2-6; perhaps TRBD1 as D (5 bases). This CDR3 is 15 amino acids long. V gave up 5 bases and J gave up 4 bases, with 12 bases separating them. Germline V lookup: CDR1 MNHEY, CDR2 SMNVEV (reference sequence). Here the CDR3 DNA reads TGTGCCAGCAGTCCAGGGTATTACGGGGCCAACGTCCTGACTTTC. Translation: CASSPGYYGANVLTF.

This chain uses TRBV10-3 with TRBJ2-3; TRBD2 agrees at 7 bases. Unmatched junction bases numbered 8, after V lost 2 bases and J lost 3 bases. The CDR3 covers 16 residues. Per germline, CDR1 ENHRY and CDR2 SYGVKD. The CDR3 reads CAISEGRGAGTDTQYF. The CDR3, as DNA: TGTGCCATCAGTGAGGGGAGGGGAGCCGGGACAGATACGCAGTATTTT.

The chain uses TRBV7-7 and TRBJ2-2, with a possible D match to TRBD1 (6 bases). V lost 0 bases to trimming and J lost 6 bases, with 11 bases between them. The germline CDR1 and CDR2 sequences are SSHAT and FNYEAQ (reference sequence). The CDR3 contains 15 residues. DNA for the CDR3: TGTGCCAGCAGCTTAGCGTCAGGGGCAGCCGGGGAGCTGTTTTTT. Its translation is CASSLASGAAGELFF.

V gene TRBV7-2 combines with J gene TRBJ1-3; D is unresolved. V was trimmed by 4 bases and J by 7 bases, leaving 5 bases between them. The CDR3 spans 11 residues. Germline V gene data show CDR1 as SGHTA and CDR2 as FQGNSA. This chain's CDR3 is CASSSSNTIYF. CDR3 sequence (DNA): TGTGCCAGCAGCTCCTCTAACACCATATATTTT.

This rearrangement joins TRBV19 to TRBJ1-2; D perhaps matches TRBD1 (5 bases). CDR1 LNHDA and CDR2 SQIVND come from the germline V gene (reference sequence). The CDR3 length is 14 residues. Trimming took off 9 bases at V and 0 bases at J, with 14 bases between the two ends. The CDR3 DNA reads as TGTGCCAGCACTACAGGCTCCACTAACTATGGCTACACCTTC. Translated, it gives CASTTGSTNYGYTF.

The gene calls are TRBV7-9 and TRBJ2-2; 7 bases line up with TRBD2. The CDR3 runs 17 residues. CDR1 SEHNR and CDR2 FQNEAQ come from the germline V gene (reference sequence). With V trimmed by 5 bases and J by 2 bases, 11 bases remained unmatched. The CDR3 DNA is TGTGCCAGCAGCCCTAAGCCCCCGGGACTAAACACCGGGGAGCTGTTTTTT. Its translation is CASSPKPPGLNTGELFF.

This rearrangement joins TRBV11-1 to TRBJ2-5, with D maybe TRBD2 (6 bases). V lost 5 bases, J lost 1 base, and 17 bases lay in between. Germline values: CDR1 SGHAT, CDR2 FQDESV (reference sequence). CDR3 size: 16 residues. The CDR3 DNA sequence: TGTGCCAGCAGCCCCGGGAGCGGGCGCCTCCAAGAGACCCAGTACTTC. Translation: CASSPGSGRLQETQYF. Complete variable domain (other parts from reference TRBV11-1 and TRBJ2-5): EAEVAQSPRYKITEKSQAVAFWCDPISGHATLYWYRQILGQGPELLVQFQDESVVDDSQLPKDRFSAERLKGVDSTLKIQPAELGDSAMYLCASSPGSGRLQETQYFGPGTRLLVL.

This clone was seen a single time. V usage is TRBV4-2 and J usage is TRBJ1-1, with D perhaps TRBD1 (6 bases). V was shortened by 4 bases and J by 0 bases, with 21 bases between the two germline ends. The CDR3 is 18 residues long. Germline V gene sequence: CDR1 LGHNA, CDR2 YNFKEQ. CDR3 coding DNA: TGTGCCAGCAGCCTCTTCACCGCGGCAGGGGCTTTGAACACTGAAGCTTTCTTT. Translation gives CASSLFTAAGALNTEAFF.

V and J are TRBV30 and TRBJ1-4; 12 bases align to TRBD1. Germline V gene sequence: CDR1 GTSNPN, CDR2 SVGIG (reference sequence). The CDR3 loop spans 20 amino acids. The trim removed 0 bases at V and 1 base at J, leaving 12 bases unmatched. As DNA, the CDR3 is TGTGCCTGGAGTGTACGAGGGACAGGGGGCTTTTCTCAAACTAATGAAAAACTGTTTTTT. Protein sequence: CAWSVRGTGGFSQTNEKLFF.

The V gene is TRBV7-9, the J gene TRBJ2-6; TRBD2 matches 10 bases. V shed 1 base and J 2 bases; nucleotides not matched to a gene: 8. CDR1 and CDR2 from the germline V gene are SEHNR and FQNEAQ (reference sequence). This CDR3 has 19 amino acids. The CDR3 loop reads CASSLGRSGGSTGANVLTF. The CDR3 bases are TGTGCCAGCAGCTTAGGACGTAGCGGGGGGAGCACTGGGGCCAACGTCCTGACTTTC.

The V and J genes are TRBV9 and TRBJ2-1; D is possibly TRBD2 (6 bases). Germline CDR1 SGDLS, CDR2 YYNGEE. Trimming left V 4 bases short and J 0 bases short, with 14 bases between. The CDR3 covers 16 residues. CDR3 sequence (DNA): TGTGCCAGCAGCCCCCTTGGCGGGACCTCCTACAATGAGCAGTTCTTC. Translated: CASSPLGGTSYNEQFF. Together with reference TRBV9 and TRBJ2-1, the CDR3 gives the full variable domain: DSGVTQTPKHLITATGQRVTLRCSPRSGDLSVYWYQQSLDQGLQFLIQYYNGEERAKGNILERFSAQQFPDLHSELNLSSLELGDSALYFCASSPLGGTSYNEQFFGPGTRLTVL.

The chain employs TRBV5-1 and TRBJ2-3; 8 bases align to TRBD1. CDR3 length: 15 amino acids. The J segment lost 1 base and the V segment lost 5 bases, leaving 6 bases of the junction unmatched. Germline V gene lookup returns CDR1 SGHRS and CDR2 YFSETQ. The CDR3 DNA reads TGCGCCAGCAGAATTGGGACAGGTGGCACAGATACGCAGTATTTT. This translates into CASRIGTGGTDTQYF.

This clone was seen once. The rearrangement links TRBV7-2 to TRBJ2-7, with a weak D call TRBD2 (6 bases). In germline, CDR1 is SGHTA, CDR2 FQGNSA. V dropped 2 bases and J dropped 2 bases, with 10 bases sitting between them. The length of the CDR3 is 14 residues. Here the CDR3 reads CASSLPRGTYEQYF. The CDR3 DNA sequence: TGTGCCAGCAGCTTACCGCGGGGAACCTACGAGCAGTACTTC.

The rearrangement joins TRBV9 to TRBJ2-3; TRBD2 agrees at 7 bases. CDR3 length: 16 amino acids. V was pared by 4 bases and J by 2 bases, with 10 bases of the junction left unmatched. The germline CDR1 and CDR2 sequences are SGDLS and YYNGEE. The CDR3 region has the DNA TGTGCCAGCAGCCCGACATGGCGGGAGAACACAGATACGCAGTATTTT. This encodes CASSPTWRENTDTQYF.

The rearrangement links TRBV7-3 to TRBJ1-2; 10 bases fit TRBD1. CDR3 length: 15 residues. V trimming: 2 bases; J trimming: 4 bases; junction bases outside the gene matches: 4. Germline CDR1 and CDR2: SGHTA and FQGTGA. The CDR3 loop reads CASSLLGQGGYGYTF. In DNA form, the CDR3 reads TGTGCCAGCAGCTTATTAGGACAGGGGGGCTATGGCTACACCTTC.

V gene TRBV5-6 combines with J gene TRBJ1-2; D is undetermined. The CDR3 totals 15 residues. Trimming left V 3 bases short and J 4 bases short, with 16 bases between. Per germline, CDR1 SGHDT and CDR2 YYEEEE. The CDR3 reads CASSSTTYGVYGYTF. For the CDR3, the DNA is TGTGCCAGCAGCTCGACAACCTACGGGGTCTATGGCTACACCTTC.